The present entry profiles one TCR beta chain with its context. What it binds is unknown. This sample was included in a study of OX40 agonist ivuxolimab in advanced cancers. Study as a whole: Recorded diagnoses for dose-escalation patients were hepatocellular carcinoma, melanoma, renal cell or head and neck cancer. Study conclusions and caveats: Expanded clones tended on average to be more numerous among CD8+ T cells than CD4+. Partial responders at 0.1-3.0 mg/kg had among the lowest clonal expansion. Within 6 weeks, CD4+ and CD8+ blood T cells expanded clonally at 0.1 to 3.0 mg/kg.

Germline values: CDR1 LNHDA, CDR2 SQIVND (reference sequence). Trimming left V 4 bases short and J 9 bases short, with 21 bases between. The CDR3 length is 15 residues. Produced via immunoSEQ multiplex PCR; TCRdb's table is partial and in-frame only. The data show some 10,000 clones, around 79% seen once. The sequences come from CD4+ or CD8+ T cells sorted from blood, collected in a trial of the OX40 agonist ivuxolimab. The sequence came from an adult with an advanced solid tumor such as melanoma, head and neck, liver or kidney cancer. The chain joins TRBV19 to TRBJ1-1; D is unresolved. In DNA, the CDR3 is TGTGCCAGTAGTAAGGTTTCTGAACCTACGGGAAAAGCTTTCTTT. It is translated as CASSKVSEPTGKAFF. Looking up the rest from reference TRBV19 and TRBJ1-1 gives the full variable domain: DGGITQSPKYLFRKEGQNVTLSCEQNLNHDAMYWYRQDPGQGLRLIYYSQIVNDFQKGDIAEGYSVSREKKESFPLTVTSAQKNPTAFYLCASSKVSEPTGKAFFGQGTRLTVV.